The 7 T cell receptor beta chains reported below all come from one sample, sequenced in a study of radiation and T cells in renal cell carcinoma. Assay used: immunoSEQ multiplex PCR; TCRdb lists only in-frame clones, some missing. The table lists 130,000 to 150,000 clones, about 88% of them singletons. Described time point: blood 4 weeks post-SBRT, at nephrectomy. The treatment: 15 Gy SBRT to primary tumor, nephrectomy 4 weeks later. The input for sequencing was blood, taken from a patient whose treatment included radiotherapy and nephrectomy. The receptors derive from a woman aged 45-60 years with renal cell carcinoma.

The chain links TRBV5-4 to TRBJ2-7; 9 nucleotides agree with TRBD2. V trimming: 3 bases; J trimming: 6 bases; junction bases outside the gene matches: 10. The germline gives CDR1 SGHNT, CDR2 YYREEE (reference sequence). This CDR3 region has 15 residues. CDR3 nucleotides: TGTGCCAGCAGCTCCTTGCGCGGAGCGGGAGGCGAGCAGTACTTC. As protein: CASSSLRGAGGEQYF.

V is TRBV19 and J is TRBJ1-2; 7 bases map to TRBD1. This CDR3 is built from 13 residues. Germline-derived CDR1 and CDR2 are LNHDA and SQIVND (reference sequence). V trimming: 6 bases; J trimming: 6 bases; junction bases outside the gene matches: 7. CDR3 sequence reads: CASRRQGIHGYTF. In DNA, the CDR3 is TGTGCCAGTAGACGACAGGGTATCCATGGCTACACCTTC. The variable domain in full, with the rest retrieved from reference TRBV19 and TRBJ1-2, is DGGITQSPKYLFRKEGQNVTLSCEQNLNHDAMYWYRQDPGQGLRLIYYSQIVNDFQKGDIAEGYSVSREKKESFPLTVTSAQKNPTAFYLCASRRQGIHGYTFGSGTRLTVV.

This chain's CDR3 is CSVETVDLYYGYTF. CDR3 DNA sequence: TGCAGCGTTGAAACTGTGGACTTGTACTATGGCTACACCTTC. V gene TRBV29-1 combines with J gene TRBJ1-2; no clear D gene. CDR3 length: 14 residues. CDR1 SQVTM and CDR2 ANQGSEA come from the germline V gene. Deletions cut 2 bases from V and 3 bases from J, with 13 bases between.

This clone was recorded only once. This chain links TRBV11-2 with TRBJ2-2; 8 bases agree with TRBD1. V gave up 6 bases and J gave up 6 bases; unmatched junction bases: 9. The CDR3 consists of 15 residues. Germline values: CDR1 SGHAT, CDR2 FQNNGV. This chain's CDR3 is CASRFDRGVSGELFF. The CDR3 coding sequence is TGTGCCAGCAGATTCGACAGGGGTGTATCCGGGGAGCTGTTTTTT.

The table lists this clone with a count of one. This chain joins TRBV7-2 and TRBJ2-7, with D uncertain. Trimming pared 2 bases from V and 3 bases from J, leaving 5 bases between. This CDR3 region has 12 residues. Germline V gene data show CDR1 as SGHTA and CDR2 as FQGNSA. The chain's CDR3 is CASSLQDYEQYF. CDR3 nucleotides: TGTGCCAGCAGCTTACAGGACTACGAGCAGTACTTC. The complete variable domain, with remaining parts taken from reference TRBV7-2 and TRBJ2-7, reads GAGVSQSPSNKVTEKGKDVELRCDPISGHTALYWYRQSLGQGLEFLIYFQGNSAPDKSGLPSDRFSAERTGGSVSTLTIQRTQQEDSAVYLCASSLQDYEQYFGPGTRLTVT.

V is TRBV15 and J is TRBJ2-3; D is undetermined. The germline gives CDR1 LNHNV, CDR2 YYDKDF (reference sequence). The CDR3 totals 13 residues. V was clipped by 8 bases and J by 4 bases, with 13 bases between them. In DNA, the CDR3 is TGTGCCACCGGGAAGAACTTCGCAGATACGCAGTATTTT. Residues: CATGKNFADTQYF.

The chain joins TRBV11-3 to TRBJ1-5; TRBD1 aligns across 7 bases. Germline values: CDR1 SGHNT, CDR2 YENEEA. Trimming took 0 bases from V and 0 from J; bases not matched to a gene: 8. The CDR3 extends over 18 amino acids. CDR3 in amino acids: CASSLDRAGGSSNQPQHF. CDR3 in DNA: TGTGCCAGCAGCTTAGATCGTGCAGGGGGGAGTAGCAATCAGCCCCAGCATTTT.